This is a list of T cell receptor beta chains from one sample in a study of T cell responses to AZD1222 COVID-19 vaccine. Sequencing used immunoSEQ multiplex PCR; TCRdb keeps in-frame clones, though not all of them. The repertoire holds 120,000 or so clones, with about 88% as singletons. This specimen consisted of peripheral blood, obtained 28 days after the second AZD1222 dose. These receptors came from an adult who received the AZD1222 COVID-19 vaccine. Both conserved end residues are part of each CDR3. A D gene is named only where the DNA matches it firmly. For some rows the clone size is stated as once, few or many, or as a class when expanded; others skip it.

v_gene: TRBV6-2/TRBV6-3; j_gene: TRBJ1-1; abundance: few; d_gene: NA; CDR3nt: TGTGCCAGCAGTCCCCTGTTAATTAACACTGAAGCTTTCTTT; CDR3aa: CASSPLLINTEAFF
v_gene: TRBV14; j_gene: TRBJ2-5; abundance: NA; d_gene: NA; CDR3nt: TGTGCCAGCAGCCAATTGCAGGGGCGTTTAGGAGAGACCCAGTACTTC; CDR3aa: CASSQLQGRLGETQYF
v_gene: TRBV20-1; j_gene: TRBJ1-4; abundance: NA; d_gene: NA; CDR3nt: TGCGGAGCGCAGGACAATGAAAAACTGTTTTTT; CDR3aa: CGAQDNEKLFF
v_gene: TRBV12-3/TRBV12-4; j_gene: TRBJ1-2; abundance: NA; d_gene: NA; CDR3nt: TGTGCCAGCAGTTTGCCCAGCTATGGCTACACCTTC; CDR3aa: CASSLPSYGYTF
v_gene: TRBV18; j_gene: TRBJ2-3; abundance: once; d_gene: NA; CDR3nt: TGTGCCAGCTCACCACCGGGGGTTAGCACAGATACGCAGTATTTT; CDR3aa: CASSPPGVSTDTQYF
v_gene: TRBV6-5; j_gene: TRBJ2-5; abundance: NA; d_gene: NA; CDR3nt: TGTGCCAGCAGTTACTCCGGGCAGACGTCCGAGACCCAGTACTTC; CDR3aa: CASSYSGQTSETQYF
v_gene: TRBV28; j_gene: TRBJ1-4; abundance: NA; d_gene: NA; CDR3nt: TGTGCCAGCAGTCCACGTACGCGGTTTGAAAAACTGTTTTTT; CDR3aa: CASSPRTRFEKLFF
v_gene: TRBV7-2; j_gene: TRBJ2-1; abundance: NA; d_gene: TRBD2; CDR3nt: TGTGCCAGCAGTAGTAGCGGGGTACCTTACAATGAGCAGTTCTTC; CDR3aa: CASSSSGVPYNEQFF
v_gene: TRBV3-1/TRBV3-2; j_gene: TRBJ2-4; abundance: NA; d_gene: NA; CDR3nt: TGTGCCAGCAGCTTAGGGCAGGGGGGAAGGTTGGACTTC; CDR3aa: CASSLGQGGRLDF
v_gene: TRBV15; j_gene: TRBJ1-2; abundance: few; d_gene: NA; CDR3nt: TGTGCCACCAGCAGAGATTCACACGGAATTTTGACCTTC; CDR3aa: CATSRDSHGILTF
v_gene: TRBV5-6; j_gene: TRBJ1-1; abundance: once; d_gene: TRBD1; CDR3nt: TGTGCCAGCAGAGACGGACAGGGACGGCGGACTGAAGCTTTCTTT; CDR3aa: CASRDGQGRRTEAFF
v_gene: TRBV6-6; j_gene: TRBJ2-5; abundance: NA; d_gene: NA; CDR3nt: TGTGCCTCACACCCGGTCGCCCAAGAGACCCAGTACTTC; CDR3aa: CASHPVAQETQYF
v_gene: TRBV24-1; j_gene: TRBJ2-6; abundance: NA; d_gene: TRBD1; CDR3nt: TGTGCCACCAGTGTAGGACAGGGGGCACCCGGGGCCAACGTCCTGACTTTC; CDR3aa: CATSVGQGAPGANVLTF
v_gene: TRBV7-2; j_gene: TRBJ1-3; abundance: NA; d_gene: NA; CDR3nt: TGTGCCAGCAGCTCCGACCTGGGGGCTGGAAACACCATATATTTT; CDR3aa: CASSSDLGAGNTIYF